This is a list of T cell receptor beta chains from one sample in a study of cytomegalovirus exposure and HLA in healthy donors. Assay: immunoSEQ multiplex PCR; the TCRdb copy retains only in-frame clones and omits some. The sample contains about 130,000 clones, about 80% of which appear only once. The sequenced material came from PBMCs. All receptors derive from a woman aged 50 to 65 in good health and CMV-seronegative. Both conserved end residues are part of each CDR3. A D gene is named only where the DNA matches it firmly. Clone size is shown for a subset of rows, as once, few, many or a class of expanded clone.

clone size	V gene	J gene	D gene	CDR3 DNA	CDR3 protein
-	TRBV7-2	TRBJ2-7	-	TGTGCCAGCAGCATGAACTGGGACTTCTCCTACGAGCAGTACTTC	CASSMNWDFSYEQYF
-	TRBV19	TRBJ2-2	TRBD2	TGTGCCAGTAGACTAGCGGGAGGGGTCACCGGGGAGCTGTTTTTT	CASRLAGGVTGELFF
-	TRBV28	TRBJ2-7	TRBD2	TGTGCCAGCAGACTGGACGGTCCGGGACTAGCGGAATACGAGCAGTACTTC	CASRLDGPGLAEYEQYF
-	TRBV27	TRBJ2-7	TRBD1	TGTGCCAGCAGCGACAGGGGGCTGGGGGAGCAGTACTTC	CASSDRGLGEQYF
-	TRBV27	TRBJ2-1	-	TGTGCCAGCAGTTTATCGCTGCTATCCCAATACAATGAGCAGTTCTTC	CASSLSLLSQYNEQFF
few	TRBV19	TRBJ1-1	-	TGTGCCAGTAGTATCCCCGGGGGTTTGAACACTGAAGCTTTCTTT	CASSIPGGLNTEAFF
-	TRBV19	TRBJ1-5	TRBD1	TGTGCCAGTAGGGGGGGACAGCAGAATCAGCCCCAGCATTTT	CASRGGQQNQPQHF
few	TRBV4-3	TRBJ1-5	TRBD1	TGCGCCAGCAGCCAAGACGGCCCCGGGACAGGGAGTCAGCCCCAGCATTTT	CASSQDGPGTGSQPQHF
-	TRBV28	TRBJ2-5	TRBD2	TGTGCCAGCAGTTTGTTAGCGGGAGAGGGTCAAGAGACCCAGTACTTC	CASSLLAGEGQETQYF
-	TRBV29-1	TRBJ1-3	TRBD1	TGCAGCGTTGAAGACCCTGGGACAGGGGGAAACACCATATATTTT	CSVEDPGTGGNTIYF
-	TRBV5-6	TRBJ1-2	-	TGTGCCAGCAGCCACCAAGAGGACAGAGTCTATGGCTACACCTTC	CASSHQEDRVYGYTF
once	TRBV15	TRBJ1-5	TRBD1	TGTGCCACCAGCAGCAGGACAGGGTTCAATCAGCCCCAGCATTTT	CATSSRTGFNQPQHF
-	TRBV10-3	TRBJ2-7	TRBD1	TGTGCCATCAGTGGGGGCGGGACAGGGTTCTACGAGCAGTACTTC	CAISGGGTGFYEQYF
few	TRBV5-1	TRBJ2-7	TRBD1	TGCGCCAGCAGCACCAGGGGGACCTACGAGCAGTACTTC	CASSTRGTYEQYF
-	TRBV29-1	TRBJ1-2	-	TGCAGCGTTGAGCCAGGGATCTATGGCTACACCTTC	CSVEPGIYGYTF
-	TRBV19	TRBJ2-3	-	TGTGCCAGTAGTGCGACTAGTTACACAGATACGCAGTATTTT	CASSATSYTDTQYF
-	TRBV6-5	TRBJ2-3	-	TGTGCCAGCAGCTCCACAGATACGCAGTATTTT	CASSSTDTQYF
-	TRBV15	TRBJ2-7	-	TGTGCCACCAGCGAGGGGGGAGGGGAGTCCTACGAGCAGTACTTC	CATSEGGGESYEQYF
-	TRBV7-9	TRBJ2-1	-	TGTGCCAGCAGCTTGGGGGCTGAGGGCAATGAGCAGTTCTTC	CASSLGAEGNEQFF
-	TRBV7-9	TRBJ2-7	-	TGTGCCAGCAGCTTAAACCCCTACGAGCAGTACTTC	CASSLNPYEQYF
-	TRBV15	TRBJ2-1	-	TGTGCCACCAGCAGAGCAGAACTAGCACCGGAGCAGTTCTTC	CATSRAELAPEQFF
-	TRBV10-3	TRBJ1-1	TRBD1	TGTGCCATCAAGGGACAGCTGAACACTGAAGCTTTCTTT	CAIKGQLNTEAFF
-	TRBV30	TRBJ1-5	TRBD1	TGTGCCTGGAGCCTCCTCACAGGGGACAATCAGCCCCAGCATTTT	CAWSLLTGDNQPQHF
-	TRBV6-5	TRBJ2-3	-	TGTGCCAGCAGTCGACAGGAAGGCACAGATACGCAGTATTTT	CASSRQEGTDTQYF
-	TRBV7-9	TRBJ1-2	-	TGTTCCGGGGAGGCCTCATCAATAAATGGCTACACCTTC	CSGEASSINGYTF
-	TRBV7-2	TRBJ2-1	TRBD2	TGTGCCAGCAGCTTCGGGACTAGCGTTAGCAATGAGCAGTTCTTC	CASSFGTSVSNEQFF
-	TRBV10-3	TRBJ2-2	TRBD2	TGTGCCACGCTAACTAGCGGGAGTTTCGGCGGGGAGCTGTTTTTT	CATLTSGSFGGELFF
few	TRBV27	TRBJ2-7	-	TGTGCCAGCAGTTTTGACGGGAGTCTCTACGAGCAGTACTTC	CASSFDGSLYEQYF
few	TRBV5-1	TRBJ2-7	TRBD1	TGCGCCAGCAGCTTCGGGACAGGGATCGACTACGAGCAGTACTTC	CASSFGTGIDYEQYF
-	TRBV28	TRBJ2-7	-	TGTGCCAGCAGCTATAGGCTAGCAGACGAGCAGTACTTC	CASSYRLADEQYF
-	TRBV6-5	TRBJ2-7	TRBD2	TGTGCCAGCAGCCAAGGACTAGCGACTCACTACGAGCAGTACTTC	CASSQGLATHYEQYF
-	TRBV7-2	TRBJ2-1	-	TGTGCCAGCAGCTCCCTAGAAAATGAGCAGTTCTTC	CASSSLENEQFF
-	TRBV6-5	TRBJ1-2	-	TGTGCCAGCAGTTACGGTCCAGGGAACTATGGCTACACCTTC	CASSYGPGNYGYTF
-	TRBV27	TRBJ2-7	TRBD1	TGTGCCAGCAGTCTTCCGGGACAGACCTACGAGCAGTACTTC	CASSLPGQTYEQYF
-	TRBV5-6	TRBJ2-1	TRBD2	TGTGCCAGCAGCTTGCTTGACGGGAGGGCTGGGAATGAGCAGTTCTTC	CASSLLDGRAGNEQFF
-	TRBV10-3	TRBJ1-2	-	TGTGCCATCAGTGGATTCGGGGGGCGCGGCTACACCTTC	CAISGFGGRGYTF
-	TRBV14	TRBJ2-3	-	TGTGCCAGCAGCCAAGATTTCTGGCGGGGCGCCGATACGCAGTATTTT	CASSQDFWRGADTQYF
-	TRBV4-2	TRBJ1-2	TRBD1	TGTGCCAGCAGCCAAGGCGGGACAGGGGTTGTCTATGGCTACACCTTC	CASSQGGTGVVYGYTF
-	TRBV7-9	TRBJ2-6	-	TGTGCCAGCCGAGATAATGGGGCCAACGTCCTGACTTTC	CASRDNGANVLTF
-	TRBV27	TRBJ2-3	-	TGTGCCGGCAAAGGCCCATCCGGGACGCAGTATTTT	CAGKGPSGTQYF
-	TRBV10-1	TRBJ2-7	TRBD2	TGCGCCAGCCCCCGAAGAATAGGACTAGCGGTCTACGAGCAGTACTTC	CASPRRIGLAVYEQYF
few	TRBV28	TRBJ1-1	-	TGTGCCAGCAGGTATTTTTTCCTACTAAACACTGAAGCTTTCTTT	CASRYFFLLNTEAFF
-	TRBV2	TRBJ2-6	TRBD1	TGTGCGAGCCAGGGGGCGGGAGGGGCCAACGTCCTGACTTTC	CASQGAGGANVLTF
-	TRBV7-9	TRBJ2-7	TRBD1	TGTGCCAGCCACCCAACCGGGACAGGTTGGGACGAGCAGTACTTC	CASHPTGTGWDEQYF
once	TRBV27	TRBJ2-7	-	TGTGCCAGCAGCCCCCAGGGAATCTCCTACGAGCAGTACTTC	CASSPQGISYEQYF